What follows are 9 T cell receptor beta chains derived from one specimen sequenced in a study of CD8 T cells in ankylosing spondylitis. Study-level findings and limits: Made up of several highly homologous variants, a TCR beta motif appeared characteristic of ankylosing spondylitis blood.

In TCRdb, the 5' RACE reads were re-called with MiXCR into one record per CDR3 protein. Among 500,000 to 650,000 distinct CDR3 sequences listed, approximately 5.3% were seen once. These receptors lack a known antigen. Sequencing was carried out using blood, either unsorted or a sorted T cell fraction (not recorded which). These receptors were collected from a male donor with ankylosing spondylitis.

This clonotype was recorded at least ten times. The CDR3 coding sequence is TGCAGTGCTAGGACAGGGTCAAATTCACCCCTCCACTTT. Translated: CSARTGSNSPLHF. The J gene is TRBJ1-6, the V gene TRBV20-1, with TRBD1 matching 7 bases. V was clipped by 3 bases and J by 7 bases; unmatched bases: 3. The germline CDR1 and CDR2 sequences are DFQATT and SNEGSKA (reference sequence). The CDR3 is 13 residues long.

This clonotype has a handful of counts. This CDR3 is CATSASGQGFFDEQFF. The DNA for the CDR3 is TGTGCCACCAGTGCCTCGGGACAGGGGTTTTTCGATGAGCAGTTCTTC. The gene calls are TRBV24-1 and TRBJ2-1; 10 nucleotides agree with TRBD1. The CDR3 length is 16 residues. CDR1 is KGHDR, CDR2 SFDVKD, per germline. Trimming removed 5 bases from V and 8 bases from J; junction bases left unmatched: 11.

This clonotype was counted ten times or more. The chain combines TRBV5-6 with TRBJ2-4, with 8 bases identical to TRBD2. Trimming removed 4 bases from V and 7 bases from J; junction bases left unmatched: 7. The CDR3 totals 14 residues. Germline V gene lookup returns CDR1 SGHDT and CDR2 YYEEEE. The CDR3: CASSTTSGGNIQYF. CDR3 nucleotides: TGTGCCAGCAGCACCACTAGCGGCGGTAACATTCAGTACTTC.

This clonotype showed up many times. The chain couples TRBV12-3 or TRBV12-4 to TRBJ1-6, with TRBD1 as a possible D gene (5 bases). The germline V and J ends were trimmed by 6 bases and 9 bases, with 12 bases remaining between them. This CDR3 spans 13 amino acids. The DNA for the CDR3 is TGTGCCAGCAGCACCTCAAGGGGTTCACCCCTCCACTTT. It encodes CASSTSRGSPLHF.

This clonotype was seen many times. This chain connects TRBV12-3 or TRBV12-4 to TRBJ2-7; the match to TRBD1 covers 7 bases. This CDR3 region has 14 residues. J was trimmed by 0 bases and V by 7 bases; bases with no gene match: 6. For the CDR3, the DNA is TGTGCCAGCATCAAGCAGGGGGACTCCTACGAGCAGTACTTC. Its protein is CASIKQGDSYEQYF.

This clonotype was recorded at least ten times. The chain recombines TRBV20-1 with TRBJ1-2; the match to TRBD1 covers 10 bases. V was clipped by 2 bases and J by 4 bases; unmatched bases: 7. The CDR3 loop spans 15 amino acids. The germline CDR1 and CDR2 sequences are DFQATT and SNEGSKA (reference sequence). In DNA form, the CDR3 reads TGCAGTGCTAGACAGACAGGGGGCTGGGGCTATGGCTACACCTTC. This translates into CSARQTGGWGYGYTF.

This clonotype was seen repeatedly, ten times or more. Here the CDR3 reads CASSLAGASGGNEQFF. In DNA form, the CDR3 reads TGTGCCAGCAGCTTAGCAGGCGCCTCTGGGGGGAATGAGCAGTTCTTC. The chain recombines TRBV7-6 with TRBJ2-1; TRBD2 might be the D (6 bases). Germline V gene sequence: CDR1 SGHVS, CDR2 FNYEAQ. The CDR3 is 16 residues long. V lost 0 bases and J 7 bases, leaving 16 bases between the germline ends.

The sample holds many counts of this clonotype. The rearrangement joins TRBV4-2 to TRBJ2-1; no clear D. The V end was cut by 0 bases, the J end by 2 bases, with 8 bases between. The CDR3 totals 15 residues. CDR1 and CDR2 from the germline V gene are LGHNA and YNFKEQ. Here the CDR3 reads CASSQDKTTYNEQFF. DNA of the CDR3: TGTGCCAGCAGCCAAGATAAAACAACCTACAATGAGCAGTTCTTC.

The V call is TRBV14, the J call TRBJ2-3; D may match TRBD1 or TRBD2 (5 bases each). Trimming left V 2 bases short and J 1 base short, with 13 bases between. From germline, CDR1 is SGHDN and CDR2 FVKESK. This CDR3 has 16 amino acids. Written as DNA, the CDR3 is TGTGCCAGCAGCCAATTTAGACGGGGACGCACAGATACGCAGTATTTT. It yields the protein CASSQFRRGRTDTQYF.